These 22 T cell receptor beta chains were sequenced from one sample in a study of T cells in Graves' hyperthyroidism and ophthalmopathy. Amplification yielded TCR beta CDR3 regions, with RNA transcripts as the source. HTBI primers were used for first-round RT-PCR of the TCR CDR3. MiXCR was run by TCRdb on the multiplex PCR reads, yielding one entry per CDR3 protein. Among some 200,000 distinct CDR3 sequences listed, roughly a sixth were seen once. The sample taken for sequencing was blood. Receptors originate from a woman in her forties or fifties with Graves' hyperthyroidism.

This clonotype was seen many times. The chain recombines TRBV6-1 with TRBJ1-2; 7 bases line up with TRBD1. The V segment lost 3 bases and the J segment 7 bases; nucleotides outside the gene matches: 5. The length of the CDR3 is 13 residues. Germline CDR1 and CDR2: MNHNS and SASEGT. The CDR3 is CASSENRDSGYTF. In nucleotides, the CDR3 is TGTGCCAGCAGTGAGAACCGGGACAGTGGCTACACCTTC.

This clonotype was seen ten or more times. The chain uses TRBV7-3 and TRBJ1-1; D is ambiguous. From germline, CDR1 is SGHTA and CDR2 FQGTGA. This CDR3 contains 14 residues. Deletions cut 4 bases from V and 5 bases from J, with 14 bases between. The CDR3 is CASSSQAVDTEAFF. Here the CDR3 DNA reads TGTGCCAGCAGCTCTCAAGCGGTAGATACTGAAGCTTTCTTT.

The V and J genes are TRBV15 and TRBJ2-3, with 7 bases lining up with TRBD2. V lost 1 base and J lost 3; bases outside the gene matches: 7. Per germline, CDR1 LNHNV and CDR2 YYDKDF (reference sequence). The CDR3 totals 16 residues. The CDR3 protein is CATSRGTASGTDTQYF. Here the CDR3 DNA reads TGTGCCACCAGCAGAGGTACCGCTAGCGGAACAGATACGCAGTATTTT.

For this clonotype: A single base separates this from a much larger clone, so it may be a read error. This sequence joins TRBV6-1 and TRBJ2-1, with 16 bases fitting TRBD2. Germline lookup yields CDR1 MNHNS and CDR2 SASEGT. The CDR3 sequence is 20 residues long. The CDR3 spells CASSDRGGLAGGPSYNGQFF. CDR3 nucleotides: TGTGCCAGCAGCGACCGAGGGGGACTAGCGGGAGGGCCCTCCTACAATGGGCAGTTCTTC.

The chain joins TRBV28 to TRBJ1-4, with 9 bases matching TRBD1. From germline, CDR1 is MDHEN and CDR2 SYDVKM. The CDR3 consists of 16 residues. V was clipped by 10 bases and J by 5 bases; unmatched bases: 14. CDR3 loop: CATIGGGGQGNEKLFF. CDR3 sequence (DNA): TGTGCCACCATCGGGGGGGGAGGACAGGGGAATGAAAAACTGTTTTTT.

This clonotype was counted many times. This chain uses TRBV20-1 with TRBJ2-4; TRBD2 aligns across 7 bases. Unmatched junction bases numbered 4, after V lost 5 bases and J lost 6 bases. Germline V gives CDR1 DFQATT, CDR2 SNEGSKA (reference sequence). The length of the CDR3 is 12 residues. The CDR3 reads CSAAGDRNIQYF. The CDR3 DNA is TGCAGTGCTGCGGGAGACCGAAACATTCAGTACTTC.

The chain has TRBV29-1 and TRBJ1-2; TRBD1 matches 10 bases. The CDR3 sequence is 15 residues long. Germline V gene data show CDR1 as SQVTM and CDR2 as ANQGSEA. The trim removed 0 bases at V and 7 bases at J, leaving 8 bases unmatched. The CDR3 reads CSVEDSPGQGVGYTF. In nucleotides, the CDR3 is TGCAGCGTTGAAGATTCCCCTGGACAGGGGGTTGGCTACACCTTC.

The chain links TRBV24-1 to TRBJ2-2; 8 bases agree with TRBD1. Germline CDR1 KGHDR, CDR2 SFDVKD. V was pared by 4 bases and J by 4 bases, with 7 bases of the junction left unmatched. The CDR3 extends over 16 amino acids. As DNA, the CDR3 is TGTGCCACCAGTGAATCTGGGACAGGTTTCACCGGGGAGCTGTTTTTT. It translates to CATSESGTGFTGELFF.

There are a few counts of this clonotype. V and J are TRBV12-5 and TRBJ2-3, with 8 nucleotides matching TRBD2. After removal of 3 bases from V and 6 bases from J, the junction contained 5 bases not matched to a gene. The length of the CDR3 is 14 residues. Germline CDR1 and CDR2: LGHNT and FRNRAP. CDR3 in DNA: TGTGCTAGTGGTTTCGGGACTAGTTCCGATACGCAGTATTTT. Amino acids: CASGFGTSSDTQYF.

CDR3 nucleotides: TGCAGTGCCTGGGGGGGTCTAGCGGCAAACTCAATCTACGAGCAGTACTTC. As protein: CSAWGGLAANSIYEQYF. J is TRBJ2-7 and V is TRBV20-1; TRBD2 aligns across 7 bases. With 6 bases clipped from V and 3 bases from J, the junction kept 20 bases outside the gene matches. Germline V gene data show CDR1 as DFQATT and CDR2 as SNEGSKA (reference sequence). CDR3 length: 17 amino acids.

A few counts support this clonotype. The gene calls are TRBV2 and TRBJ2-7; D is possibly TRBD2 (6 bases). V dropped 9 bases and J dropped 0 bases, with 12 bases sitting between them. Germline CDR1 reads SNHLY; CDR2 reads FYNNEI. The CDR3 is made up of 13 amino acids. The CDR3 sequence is CASFSGSSYEQYF. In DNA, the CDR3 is TGTGCCAGTTTTAGCGGTAGCTCCTACGAGCAGTACTTC.

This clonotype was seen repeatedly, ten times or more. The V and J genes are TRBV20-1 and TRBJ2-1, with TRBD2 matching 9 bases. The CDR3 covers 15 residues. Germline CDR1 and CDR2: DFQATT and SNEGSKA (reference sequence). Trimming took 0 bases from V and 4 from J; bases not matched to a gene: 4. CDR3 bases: TGCAGTGCTAGAGATTTAACTAGCGGGTACAATGAGCAGTTCTTC. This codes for CSARDLTSGYNEQFF.

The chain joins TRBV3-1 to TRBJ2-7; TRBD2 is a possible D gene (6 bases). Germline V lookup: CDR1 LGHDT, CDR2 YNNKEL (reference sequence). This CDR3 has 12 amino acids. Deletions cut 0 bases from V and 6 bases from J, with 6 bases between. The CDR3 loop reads CASSQDSGEQYF. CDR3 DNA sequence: TGTGCCAGCAGCCAAGATAGCGGCGAGCAGTACTTC.

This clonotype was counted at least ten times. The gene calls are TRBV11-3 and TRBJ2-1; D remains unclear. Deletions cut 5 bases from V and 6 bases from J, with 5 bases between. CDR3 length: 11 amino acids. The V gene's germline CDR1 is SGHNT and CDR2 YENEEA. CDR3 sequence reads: CASSPTNEQFF. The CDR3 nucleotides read TGTGCCAGCAGCCCCACCAATGAGCAGTTCTTC. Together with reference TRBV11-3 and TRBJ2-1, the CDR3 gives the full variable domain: EAGVVQSPRYKIIEKKQPVAFWCNPISGHNTLYWYLQNLGQGPELLIRYENEEAVDDSQLPKDRFSAERLKGVDSTLKIQPAELGDSAVYLCASSPTNEQFFGPGTRLTVL.

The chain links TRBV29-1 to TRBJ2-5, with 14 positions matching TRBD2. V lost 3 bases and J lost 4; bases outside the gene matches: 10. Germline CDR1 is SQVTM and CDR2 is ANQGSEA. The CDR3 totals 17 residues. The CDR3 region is CSVEPGLAGEGGETQYF. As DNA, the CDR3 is TGCAGCGTTGAGCCGGGACTAGCGGGAGAGGGAGGAGAGACCCAGTACTTC.

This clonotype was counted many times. CDR3 DNA sequence: TGCAGTGCTAGAGGCGACAGTCCTGAAGCTTTCTTT. It translates to CSARGDSPEAFF. This chain links TRBV20-1 with TRBJ1-1, with D possibly being TRBD1 (5 bases). The CDR3 covers 12 residues. The germline V gene encodes CDR1 DFQATT and CDR2 SNEGSKA (reference sequence). Trimming cost V 1 base and J 6 bases, with 9 bases left between them.

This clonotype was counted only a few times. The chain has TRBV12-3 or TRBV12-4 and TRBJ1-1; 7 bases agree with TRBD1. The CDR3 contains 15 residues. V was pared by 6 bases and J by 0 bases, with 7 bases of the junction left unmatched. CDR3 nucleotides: TGTGCCAGCAGACAGGGACAGAACATGAACACTGAAGCTTTCTTT. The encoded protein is CASRQGQNMNTEAFF.

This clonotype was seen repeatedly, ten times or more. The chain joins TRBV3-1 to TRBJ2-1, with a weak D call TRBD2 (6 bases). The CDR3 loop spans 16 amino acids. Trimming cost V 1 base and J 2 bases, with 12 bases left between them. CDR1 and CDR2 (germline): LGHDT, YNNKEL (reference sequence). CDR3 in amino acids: CASSQARTIAYNEQFF. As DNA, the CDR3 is TGTGCCAGCAGCCAAGCAAGGACTATCGCCTACAATGAGCAGTTCTTC.

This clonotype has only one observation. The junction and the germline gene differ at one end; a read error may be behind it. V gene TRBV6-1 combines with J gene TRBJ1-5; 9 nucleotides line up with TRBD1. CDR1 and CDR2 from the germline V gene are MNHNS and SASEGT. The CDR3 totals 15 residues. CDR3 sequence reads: CASSGGQGIGQLQHF. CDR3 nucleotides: TGTGCCAGCAGTGGGGGACAGGGAATCGGTCAGCTCCAGCATTTT.

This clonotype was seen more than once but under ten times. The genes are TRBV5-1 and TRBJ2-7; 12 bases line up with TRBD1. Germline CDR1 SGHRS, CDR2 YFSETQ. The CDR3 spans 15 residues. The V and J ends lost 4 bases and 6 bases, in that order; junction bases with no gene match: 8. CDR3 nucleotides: TGCGCCAGCAGCCCGCAGGGACAGGGGGCCAGCGAGCAGTACTTC. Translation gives CASSPQGQGASEQYF.

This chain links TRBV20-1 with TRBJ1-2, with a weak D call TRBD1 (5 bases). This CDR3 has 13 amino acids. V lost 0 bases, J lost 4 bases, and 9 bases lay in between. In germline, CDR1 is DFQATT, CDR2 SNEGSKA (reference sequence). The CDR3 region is CSARDGGAYGYTF. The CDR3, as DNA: TGCAGTGCTAGAGATGGCGGGGCCTATGGCTACACCTTC.

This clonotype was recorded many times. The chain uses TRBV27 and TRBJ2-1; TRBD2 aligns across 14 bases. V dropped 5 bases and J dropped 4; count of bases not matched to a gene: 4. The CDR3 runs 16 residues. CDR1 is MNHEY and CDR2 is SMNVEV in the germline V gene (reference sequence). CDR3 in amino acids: CASSLRTSGGYNEQFF. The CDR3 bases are TGTGCCAGCAGTCTCCGGACTAGCGGGGGGTACAATGAGCAGTTCTTC.